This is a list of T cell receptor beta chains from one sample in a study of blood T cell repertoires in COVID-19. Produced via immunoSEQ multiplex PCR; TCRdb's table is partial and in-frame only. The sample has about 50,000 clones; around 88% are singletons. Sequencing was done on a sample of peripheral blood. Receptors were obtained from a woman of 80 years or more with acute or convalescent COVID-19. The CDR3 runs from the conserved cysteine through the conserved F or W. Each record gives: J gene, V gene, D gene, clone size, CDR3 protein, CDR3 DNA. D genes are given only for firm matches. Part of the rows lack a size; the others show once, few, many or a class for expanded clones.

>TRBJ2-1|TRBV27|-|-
CACSGGRSSYNEQFF
TGTGCCTGCTCGGGGGGCCGTAGCTCCTACAATGAGCAGTTCTTC
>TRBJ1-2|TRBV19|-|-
CASSPEADHYGYTF
TGTGCCAGTTCCCCCGAAGCGGACCATTATGGCTACACCTTC
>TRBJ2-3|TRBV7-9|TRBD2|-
CASSPLAGGGGTQYF
TGTGCCAGCAGCCCCCTAGCGGGGGGCGGGGGTACGCAGTATTTT
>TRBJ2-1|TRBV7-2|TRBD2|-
CASSLGSSGGLGNEQFF
TGTGCCAGCAGCTTAGGGTCTAGCGGGGGGCTGGGCAATGAGCAGTTCTTC
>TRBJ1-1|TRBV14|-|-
CASSQYRSTEAFF
TGTGCCAGCAGCCAGTACAGAAGCACTGAAGCTTTCTTT
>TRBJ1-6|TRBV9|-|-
CASSVGDRGSPLHF
TGTGCCAGCAGCGTAGGGGATAGGGGTTCACCCCTCCACTTT
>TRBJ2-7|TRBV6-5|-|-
CASKGGRAGEQYF
TGTGCCAGCAAAGGGGGGAGGGCGGGCGAGCAGTACTTC
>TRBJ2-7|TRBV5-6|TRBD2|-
CASSLGSGGAKEQYF
TGTGCCAGCAGCTTGGGTAGCGGGGGGGCCAAGGAGCAGTACTTC
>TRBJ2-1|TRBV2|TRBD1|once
CASSETGIGDNEQFF
TGTGCCAGCAGTGAGACAGGGATCGGAGACAATGAGCAGTTCTTC
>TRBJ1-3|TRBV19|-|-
CASQRARVLGNTIYF
TGTGCCAGTCAAAGAGCCCGAGTACTCGGAAACACCATATATTTT
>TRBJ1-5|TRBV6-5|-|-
CASRPGIGGNQPQHF
TGTGCCAGCAGACCAGGGATTGGGGGCAATCAGCCCCAGCATTTT
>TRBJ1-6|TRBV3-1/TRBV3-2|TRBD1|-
CASSPRTGTSPLHF
TGTGCCAGCAGCCCACGGACAGGGACCTCACCCCTCCACTTT
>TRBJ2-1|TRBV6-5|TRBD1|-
CASSPGGSYNEQFF
TGTGCCAGCAGTCCAGGGGGCTCCTACAATGAGCAGTTCTTC
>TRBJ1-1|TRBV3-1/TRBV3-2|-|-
CASSHGGGYVNTEAFF
TGTGCCAGCAGCCATGGGGGGGGGTATGTGAACACTGAAGCTTTCTTT
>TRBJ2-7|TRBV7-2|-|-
CASSYTLSGSYEQYF
TGTGCCAGCAGCTACACATTAAGCGGCTCCTACGAGCAGTACTTC
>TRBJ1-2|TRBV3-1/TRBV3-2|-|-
CASSPPQVTSSGYTF
TGTGCCAGCAGCCCGCCACAGGTAACCTCATCCGGCTACACCTTC
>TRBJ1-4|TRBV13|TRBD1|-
CASSVDRATNEKLFF
TGTGCCAGCAGCGTCGACAGGGCAACTAATGAAAAACTGTTTTTT
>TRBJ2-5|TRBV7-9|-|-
CASSLAQGLRTQYF
TGTGCCAGCAGCTTAGCGCAGGGGCTTCGGACCCAGTACTTC
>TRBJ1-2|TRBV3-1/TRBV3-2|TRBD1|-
CASSHRQGGLSGYTF
TGTGCCAGCAGCCACAGACAGGGCGGGCTCTCTGGCTACACCTTC
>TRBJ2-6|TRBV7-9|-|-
CASSLVRSGANVLTF
TGTGCCAGCAGCCTGGTGCGGTCTGGGGCCAACGTCCTGACTTTC
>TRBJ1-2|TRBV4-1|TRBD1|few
CASSQYRDSNYGYTF
TGCGCCAGCAGCCAATACCGGGACAGTAACTATGGCTACACCTTC
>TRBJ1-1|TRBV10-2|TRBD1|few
CASIRTGGAVTEAFF
TGCGCCAGCATTAGGACAGGGGGCGCGGTCACTGAAGCTTTCTTT